This TCR beta chain was sequenced for a study of OX40 agonist ivuxolimab in advanced cancers. Whole-study context: An anti-OX40 (CD134) antibody with agonistic activity, ivuxolimab, was administered to patients. Intravenous ivuxolimab at 0.01 to 10 mg/kg was given to patients every 2 weeks. Of the patients, three showed partial responses, one with hepatocellular carcinoma and two with cutaneous melanoma. The study's findings and limits: Normalized T-cell clonal expansion was also low in a subset of nonresponders.

Measured with immunoSEQ multiplex PCR; TCRdb has only the in-frame clones, and not every one. The sample holds around 64,000 clones; about 80% are singletons and the top ten take approximately 2.4%. On this clone itself: The antigen remains unidentified.

Trimming removed 1 base from V and 6 bases from J; junction bases left unmatched: 5. In germline, CDR1 is LGHNA, CDR2 YNFKEQ. The CDR3 is 16 amino acids. The rearrangement links TRBV4-2 to TRBJ2-7, with 14 bases that match TRBD2. The sample here was CD4+ or CD8+ T cells sorted from blood, taken in a trial of the OX40 agonist ivuxolimab. This clonotype was sampled from an adult with an advanced solid tumor such as melanoma, head and neck, liver or kidney cancer. CDR3 region: CASSQAPGTSGSEQYF. CDR3 DNA: TGTGCCAGCAGCCAAGCCCCCGGGACTAGCGGGAGCGAGCAGTACTTC.